These 27 T cell receptor beta chains were all obtained from the same sample, sequenced in a study of STAT3 mutations in large granular lymphocyte leukemia. Overall study results and limits: At least one immunodominant TCR beta clonotype appeared in every T-cell large granular lymphocyte leukemia patient.

Produced via immunoSEQ multiplex PCR; TCRdb's table is partial and in-frame only. The sample lists around 3,700 clones; roughly 82% were seen once. These receptors lack a known antigen. The sequenced material came from peripheral blood mononuclear cells. Receptors were obtained from a boy aged 5-17 years with T-cell large granular lymphocyte leukemia. Some clones in this sample may be carry-over from other donors' samples.

The chain joins TRBV29-1 to TRBJ1-2; D is unclear. The CDR3 sequence is 13 residues long. Germline CDR1 reads SQVTM; CDR2 reads ANQGSEA. V was trimmed by 3 bases and J by 2 bases, leaving 10 bases between them. In DNA, the CDR3 is TGCAGCGTTGAGAGGGATCCGAACTATGGCTACACCTTC. Protein sequence: CSVERDPNYGYTF.

The CDR3 coding sequence is TGTGCCAGCAGTGAATTCATAGGGCCTTATAATTCACCCCTCCACTTT. Translation gives CASSEFIGPYNSPLHF. This chain uses TRBV25-1 with TRBJ1-6; no clear D gene. The V end lost 1 base, the J end lost 4 bases, and 11 bases lay between the germline ends. CDR1 and CDR2 (germline): MGHDK, SYGVNS. The CDR3 consists of 16 residues. The full variable domain, its missing parts supplied by reference TRBV25-1 and TRBJ1-6, is EADIYQTPRYLVIGTGKKITLECSQTMGHDKMYWYQQDPGMELHLIHYSYGVNSTEKGDLSSESTVSRIRTEHFPLTLESARPSHTSQYLCASSEFIGPYNSPLHFGNGTRLTVT.

The chain links TRBV5-1 to TRBJ2-5; D ambiguous. The CDR3 spans 15 residues. Trimming cost V 0 bases and J 0 bases, with 9 bases left between them. Germline lookup yields CDR1 SGHRS and CDR2 YFSETQ. The CDR3 spells CASSLAGRYQETQYF. The CDR3, as DNA: TGCGCCAGCAGCTTGGCCGGCCGGTACCAAGAGACCCAGTACTTC.

This clone came up a few times. The chain links TRBV25-1 to TRBJ2-7, with D possibly being TRBD1 or TRBD2 (5 bases each). CDR1 is MGHDK and CDR2 is SYGVNS in the germline V gene. The V end lost 4 bases, the J end lost 0 bases, and 7 bases lay between the germline ends. This CDR3 is built from 13 residues. CDR3 bases: TGTGCCAGCAGTGGAGGGGTCTCCTACGAGCAGTACTTC. Translating gives CASSGGVSYEQYF.

The genes are TRBV10-2 and TRBJ2-3; 9 bases agree with TRBD2. Per the germline V gene, CDR1 is WSHSY and CDR2 is SAAADI. Germline trimming cut 3 bases from V and 3 bases from J; bases unmatched to any gene: 7. The CDR3 runs 16 residues. The CDR3 region has the DNA TGCGCCAGCAGTGATGGTGGCGGGGGGGCAACAGATACGCAGTATTTT. The encoded protein is CASSDGGGGATDTQYF.

This clone was seen a handful of times. The V gene is TRBV5-1, the J gene TRBJ2-7, with D unresolved. Looked up from germline, CDR1 is SGHRS and CDR2 is YFSETQ. CDR3 size: 13 residues. V lost 5 bases and J lost 3, with 12 bases in between. The CDR3 here is CASRLETNYEQYF. The CDR3 DNA reads TGCGCCAGCAGGCTCGAGACAAACTACGAGCAGTACTTC.

The chain employs TRBV4-3 and TRBJ1-6; possible D gene TRBD1, 6 bases. From germline, CDR1 is LGHNA and CDR2 YSLEER. The CDR3 sequence is 15 residues long. Trimming removed 0 bases at V and 6 bases at J, with 9 bases between. The CDR3 coding sequence is TGCGCCAGCAGCCAAGATGGGGGCCGTAATTCACCCCTCCACTTT. This encodes CASSQDGGRNSPLHF.

This clone was seen a handful of times. V gene TRBV7-8 combines with J gene TRBJ1-2; TRBD1 aligns across 10 bases. With 6 bases clipped from V and 5 bases from J, the junction kept 9 bases outside the gene matches. The CDR3 loop spans 15 amino acids. Germline V gene sequence: CDR1 SGHVS, CDR2 FQNEAQ. In nucleotides, the CDR3 is TGTGCCAGCAGATGGGACAGGGGCAGAGGGTATGGCTACACCTTC. This translates into CASRWDRGRGYGYTF.

V is TRBV4-3 and J is TRBJ2-1; TRBD2 agrees at 9 bases. Germline CDR1 is LGHNA and CDR2 is YSLEER. This CDR3 has 16 amino acids. The V and J ends lost 0 bases and 0 bases, in that order; junction bases with no gene match: 0. The CDR3 nucleotides read TGCGCCAGCAGCCAAGAGCGGGGGGGCTCCTACAATGAGCAGTTCTTC. Protein sequence: CASSQERGGSYNEQFF.

This sequence joins TRBV5-1 and TRBJ2-7; 15 nucleotides match TRBD2. Germline CDR1 reads SGHRS; CDR2 reads YFSETQ. The CDR3 is made up of 15 amino acids. Losses at the gene ends were 4 bases for V and 7 bases for J; bases not matched to a gene: 6. CDR3: CASSPGLAGGREQYF. CDR3 nucleotides: TGCGCCAGCAGCCCGGGACTAGCGGGAGGTCGGGAGCAGTACTTC.

This clone was observed once. The chain is built from TRBV5-1 and TRBJ2-6; tentative D call: TRBD1 (6 bases). The CDR3 runs 16 residues. CDR1 is SGHRS and CDR2 is YFSETQ in the germline V gene. Trimming pared 1 base from V and 2 bases from J, leaving 10 bases between. The CDR3 sequence: CASSLYGGAGANVLTF. In nucleotides, the CDR3 is TGCGCCAGCAGCTTGTATGGGGGCGCTGGGGCCAACGTCCTGACTTTC.

The chain has TRBV10-2 and TRBJ2-7; the D call may be TRBD1 or TRBD2 (5 bases each). The V gene lost 6 bases and the J gene lost 4 bases, with 13 bases spanning the gap. CDR1 is WSHSY, CDR2 SAAADI, per germline. This CDR3 has 13 amino acids. The CDR3 loop is CASSGAGWYEQYF. CDR3 DNA: TGCGCCAGCAGCGGGGCAGGGTGGTACGAGCAGTACTTC.

The chain links TRBV5-8 to TRBJ1-6; 8 positions match TRBD1. Germline V gives CDR1 SGHTS, CDR2 YDEGEE. There are 16 residues in the CDR3. V lost 4 bases to trimming and J lost 7 bases; unmatched junction nucleotides: 10. The CDR3 spells CASSDRTGTGNSPLHF. CDR3 coding DNA: TGTGCCAGCAGCGACCGGACAGGGACGGGGAATTCACCCCTCCACTTT.

V is TRBV7-9 and J is TRBJ1-4; 7 bases line up with TRBD1. The V and J ends lost 5 bases and 8 bases, in that order; junction bases with no gene match: 20. The CDR3 consists of 18 residues. CDR1 SEHNR and CDR2 FQNEAQ come from the germline V gene (reference sequence). The CDR3 is CASSLRATGPRGLEKLFF. CDR3 bases: TGTGCCAGCAGCCTGCGGGCGACAGGGCCCCGGGGACTAGAAAAACTGTTTTTT.

This clone was counted only a few times. The chain has TRBV7-8 and TRBJ2-5, with D possibly being TRBD1 or TRBD2 (7 bases each). The germline V and J ends were trimmed by 2 bases and 5 bases, with 15 bases remaining between them. Germline-derived CDR1 and CDR2 are SGHVS and FQNEAQ. The CDR3 spans 15 residues. This CDR3 reads CASSLYAGGGETQYF. CDR3 DNA: TGTGCCAGCAGCTTATATGCAGGGGGAGGGGAGACCCAGTACTTC. Based on the CDR3 plus reference TRBV7-8 and TRBJ2-5, the full variable domain is GAGVSQSPRYKVAKRGQDVALRCDPISGHVSLFWYQQALGQGPEFLTYFQNEAQLDKSGLPSDRFFAERPEGSVSTLKIQRTQQEDSAVYLCASSLYAGGGETQYFGPGTRLLVL.

This clone was counted between two and nine times. The chain recombines TRBV5-5 with TRBJ1-6; perhaps TRBD1 as D (5 bases). Trimming stripped 4 bases from V and 7 bases from J, with 18 bases between. The CDR3 totals 16 residues. Germline values: CDR1 SGHKS, CDR2 YYEKEE (reference sequence). DNA of the CDR3: TGTGCCAGCAGCAGGGACCGGGCCCTCGCCAATTCACCCCTCCACTTT. It encodes CASSRDRALANSPLHF. Full variable domain (missing parts from reference TRBV5-5 and TRBJ1-6): DAGVTQSPTHLIKTRGQQVTLRCSPISGHKSVSWYQQVLGQGPQFIFQYYEKEERGRGNFPDRFSARQFPNYSSELNVNALLLGDSALYLCASSRDRALANSPLHFGNGTRLTVT.

This chain joins TRBV6-6 and TRBJ1-1; D may be TRBD1 (5 bases). Germline V gene lookup returns CDR1 MNHNY and CDR2 SVGAGI (reference sequence). V lost 7 bases and J lost 1, with 10 bases in between. The CDR3 has 13 amino acids. CDR3 DNA sequence: TGTGCCAGCAACCCGGACAAGAACACTGAAGCTTTCTTT. This translates into CASNPDKNTEAFF.

The V and J genes are TRBV10-3 and TRBJ1-2; D is ambiguous. The V end was cut by 3 bases, the J end by 3 bases, with 8 bases between. The length of the CDR3 is 13 residues. Germline CDR1 is ENHRY and CDR2 is SYGVKD. The CDR3 reads CAISDPGYYGYTF. The CDR3 DNA reads TGTGCCATCAGTGACCCGGGCTACTATGGCTACACCTTC.

The gene calls are TRBV7-9 and TRBJ2-5; D possibly uses TRBD1 or TRBD2 (5 bases each). Germline CDR1 SEHNR, CDR2 FQNEAQ (reference sequence). The CDR3 loop spans 13 amino acids. The ends were cut back, 5 bases at V and 4 bases at J, with 11 bases in the middle. The CDR3 reads CASSHEGRETQYF. The CDR3 region has the DNA TGTGCCAGCAGCCACGAGGGGCGAGAGACCCAGTACTTC.

This chain links TRBV25-1 with TRBJ1-5; D is unclear. The CDR3 totals 13 residues. Trimming took off 2 bases at V and 4 bases at J, with 6 bases between the two ends. From germline, CDR1 is MGHDK and CDR2 SYGVNS. The chain's CDR3 is CASSETENQPQHF. The CDR3 nucleotides read TGTGCCAGCAGTGAAACAGAAAATCAGCCCCAGCATTTT.

This clone was detected only a few times. V and J are TRBV7-9 and TRBJ1-6, with 10 nucleotides matching TRBD1. This CDR3 has 15 residues. Germline V gene data show CDR1 as SEHNR and CDR2 as FQNEAQ (reference sequence). V was clipped by 5 bases and J by 9 bases; unmatched bases: 7. CDR3 bases: TGTGCCAGCAGCGGTACCGGGACAGGGGTTTCACCCCTCCACTTT. Translation: CASSGTGTGVSPLHF.

The rearrangement uses TRBV29-1 and TRBJ2-1; 9 nucleotides line up with TRBD2. V was clipped by 4 bases and J by 4 bases; unmatched bases: 5. The CDR3 length is 14 residues. Germline CDR1 reads SQVTM; CDR2 reads ANQGSEA. CDR3 sequence reads: CSVAGLARYNEQFF. In DNA, the CDR3 is TGCAGCGTTGCCGGACTAGCGCGTTACAATGAGCAGTTCTTC.

This clone has more than one count but fewer than ten. V gene TRBV12-5 combines with J gene TRBJ1-5, with D unresolved. V was cut by 4 bases and J by 7 bases, with 5 bases left in between. This CDR3 has 11 residues. CDR1 is LGHNT and CDR2 is FRNRAP in the germline V gene. This CDR3 reads CASGYGQPQHF. The CDR3 region has the DNA TGTGCTAGTGGTTATGGGCAGCCCCAGCATTTT.

Written as DNA, the CDR3 is TGCAGCGTTGGTACGGGGACGAACTATGGCTACACCTTC. Translating gives CSVGTGTNYGYTF. V is TRBV29-1 and J is TRBJ1-2, with D possibly TRBD1 on 5 matching bases. Trimming cost V 4 bases and J 2 bases, with 11 bases left between them. The CDR3 sequence is 13 residues long. Germline V CDR1 and CDR2: SQVTM, ANQGSEA. The full variable domain, its missing parts supplied by reference TRBV29-1 and TRBJ1-2, is SAVISQKPSRDICQRGTSLTIQCQVDSQVTMMFWYRQQPGQSLTLIATANQGSEATYESGFVIDKFPISRPNLTFSTLTVSNMSPEDSSIYLCSVGTGTNYGYTFGSGTRLTVV.

The chain uses TRBV7-9 and TRBJ1-4, with 8 bases identical to TRBD1. Germline V gene lookup returns CDR1 SEHNR and CDR2 FQNEAQ (reference sequence). The J segment lost 3 bases and the V segment lost 4 bases, leaving 1 base of the junction unmatched. The CDR3 contains 14 residues. CDR3 sequence (DNA): TGTGCCAGCAGCTCAGGGGGCTCTAATGAAAAACTGTTTTTT. The encoded protein is CASSSGGSNEKLFF.

The rearrangement links TRBV5-1 to TRBJ1-5, with D hard to call. Trimming pared 1 base from V and 3 bases from J, leaving 11 bases between. Looked up from germline, CDR1 is SGHRS and CDR2 is YFSETQ. The CDR3 length is 15 residues. The chain's CDR3 is CASSLTGLNNQPQHF. CDR3 coding DNA: TGCGCCAGCAGCTTGACTGGGTTGAACAATCAGCCCCAGCATTTT.

This chain joins TRBV6-1 and TRBJ1-5, with D perhaps TRBD1 (5 bases). Germline CDR1 MNHNS, CDR2 SASEGT. Trimming took off 1 base at V and 6 bases at J, with 13 bases between the two ends. This CDR3 is built from 15 residues. CDR3 nucleotide sequence: TGTGCCAGCAGTGAAGAGGGTGGGGGTGTTCAGCCCCAGCATTTT. Translating gives CASSEEGGGVQPQHF.